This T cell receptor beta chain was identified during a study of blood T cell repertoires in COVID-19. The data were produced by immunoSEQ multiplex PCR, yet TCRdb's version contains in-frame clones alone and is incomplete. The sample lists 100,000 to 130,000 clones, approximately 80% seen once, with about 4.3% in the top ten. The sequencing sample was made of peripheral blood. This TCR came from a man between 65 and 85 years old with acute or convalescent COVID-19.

In DNA, the CDR3 is TGTGCCAGCAGCTTCCACTTACGCCAAGAGACCCAGTACTTC. Protein: CASSFHLRQETQYF. The rearrangement uses TRBV5-5 and TRBJ2-5; D gene ambiguous. Between the trimmed V and J ends, which lost 2 bases and 1 base, there was a span of 9 bases. This CDR3 has 14 amino acids. Germline V gene lookup returns CDR1 SGHKS and CDR2 YYEKEE (reference sequence).